This T cell receptor (beta chain) was captured in a study of vaccination and CD4 T cells after COVID-19. Treatment of the sample: approximately nine-day PBMC culture with coronavirus spike peptide pools or control peptides (ViraFEST assay). Positive PCR results dated from March to December 2020, before the US Alpha, Beta and Delta variants. Half-medium changes with fresh IL-2 medium occurred on days 3 and 7. Concerning this clonotype itself: Antigen: not known.

V dropped 5 bases and J dropped 5; count of bases not matched to a gene: 2. Germline CDR1 LNHNV, CDR2 YYDKDF (reference sequence). The CDR3 is 15 residues long. Cultured CD4+ T-cell DNA underwent Oncomine TCR Beta short-read sequencing. TCRdb re-called the PCR reads with MiXCR, one entry per CDR3 protein. The data show 14,000 or so distinct CDR3 sequences, with roughly 60% seen just once and approximately 15% held by the top ten. The sequence came from a human donor who had recovered from COVID-19. Sequenced material: CD4+ T cells from blood, cultured in vitro. The rearrangement uses TRBV15 and TRBJ2-1; 14 bases align to TRBD2. The CDR3 protein is CATSRGLAGDNEQFF. The CDR3 coding sequence is TGTGCCACCAGCCGGGGACTAGCGGGAGACAATGAGCAGTTCTTC.